Here is one T cell receptor (beta chain) with its context. Per the study methods: Counts of nucleated cells, estimated from reference gene primer amplification, were obtained. Here immunoSEQ multiplex PCR was the method, and the copy in TCRdb shows in-frame clones only, minus some. V, J and clone size derive from that table, while D and trimming were established from the DNA sequence. The sample holds around 70,000 clones; 60% to 80% are singletons and the top ten take around 12%. There are 15 residues in the CDR3. The V end was cut by 0 bases, the J end by 4 bases, with 10 bases between. Germline CDR1 KGHSH, CDR2 LQKENI. The data derive from a study of blood T cell repertoires in COVID-19. Study as a whole: Researchers got acute and convalescent COVID-19 samples from the United States, Italy and Spain. The cDNA or gDNA used as material had been derived from T cells, B-cell-depleted T cells, or PBMCs.

The clonotype originates from a human donor in a cohort sampled during active COVID-19. Sequencing input: peripheral blood. The chain links TRBV18 to TRBJ2-1, with a weak D call TRBD2 (5 bases). CDR3 sequence: CASSPPSRAYNEQFF. CDR3 DNA sequence: TGTGCCAGCTCACCACCCTCGCGGGCATACAATGAGCAGTTCTTC.